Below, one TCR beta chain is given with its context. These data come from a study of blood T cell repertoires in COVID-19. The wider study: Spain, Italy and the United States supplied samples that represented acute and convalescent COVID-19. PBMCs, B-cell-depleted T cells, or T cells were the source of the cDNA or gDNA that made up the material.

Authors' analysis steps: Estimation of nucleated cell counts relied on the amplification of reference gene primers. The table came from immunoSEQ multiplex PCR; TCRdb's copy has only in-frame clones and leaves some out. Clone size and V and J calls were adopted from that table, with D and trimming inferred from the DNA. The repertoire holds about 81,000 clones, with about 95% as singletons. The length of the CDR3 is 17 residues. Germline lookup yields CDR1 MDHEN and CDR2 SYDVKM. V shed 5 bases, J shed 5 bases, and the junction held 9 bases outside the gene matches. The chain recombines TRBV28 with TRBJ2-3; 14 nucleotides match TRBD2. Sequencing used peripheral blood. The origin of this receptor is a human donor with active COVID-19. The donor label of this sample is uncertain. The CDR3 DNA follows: TGTGCCAGCAGTCCGCAGACTAGCGGGAGGGTGAGAGATACGCAGTATTTT. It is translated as CASSPQTSGRVRDTQYF.